The T cell receptor (beta chain) described here comes from a study of blood T cell repertoires in COVID-19. The overall study: The United States, Italy and Spain supplied acute and convalescent COVID-19 samples. PBMCs, B-cell-depleted T cells, or T cells were the source of the cDNA or gDNA that made up the material.

Enrolment of Seattle patients took place during active infection, and they were followed longitudinally. The length of the CDR3 is 17 residues. CDR1 and CDR2 (germline): MGHRA, YSYEKL. V was clipped by 0 bases and J by 7 bases, with 19 bases between them. Original processing notes: Amplification of reference gene primers provided the estimated nucleated cell counts. Profiled with immunoSEQ multiplex PCR; TCRdb holds only in-frame clones, not every one. The V and J calls and clone size come from that table; D and trimming were worked out from the DNA. Here the sample spans roughly 350,000 clones, around 87% being singletons.

The sample comprised peripheral blood. The TCR comes from a woman aged 25 to 45 with COVID-19, enrolled during active disease. The V gene is TRBV4-1, the J gene TRBJ2-1, with D possibly matching TRBD2 (6 bases). The CDR3 bases are TGCGCCAGCAGCCAAGAGTGGGGAGGAGGCCCACGGAATGAGCAGTTCTTC. Protein: CASSQEWGGGPRNEQFF.